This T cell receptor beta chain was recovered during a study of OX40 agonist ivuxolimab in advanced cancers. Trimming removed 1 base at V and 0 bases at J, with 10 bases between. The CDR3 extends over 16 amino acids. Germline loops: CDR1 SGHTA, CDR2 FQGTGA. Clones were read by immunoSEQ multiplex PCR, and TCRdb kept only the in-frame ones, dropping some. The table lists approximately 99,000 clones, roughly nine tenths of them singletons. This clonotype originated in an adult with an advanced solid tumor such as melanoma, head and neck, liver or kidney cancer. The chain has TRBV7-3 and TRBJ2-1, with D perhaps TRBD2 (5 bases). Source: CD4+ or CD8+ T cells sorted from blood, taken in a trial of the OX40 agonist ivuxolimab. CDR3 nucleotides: TGTGCCAGCAGCTTAAACGCAGCGGTCTCCTACAATGAGCAGTTCTTC. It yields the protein CASSLNAAVSYNEQFF.